This T cell receptor (beta chain) derives from a study of shared clonotypes between healthy human individuals. Study-level findings and limits: Clonotype sharing across a few donors was observed for around 5.1% of naive CD4 clonotypes. Across subsets, estimated richness was generally greater for naive than for memory populations. Only a few donors were included, so the genetic and exposure-history diversity represented was limited.

TCRdb's copy holds only in-frame clones and misses some; the assay was immunoSEQ multiplex PCR. Altogether around 2.5 million clones are present, approximately 93% being singletons, with the ten largest covering 0.35% to 0.45%. Turning to this clone: No antigen is known for it.

Germline values: CDR1 SEHNR, CDR2 FQNEAQ (reference sequence). Trimming took 5 bases from V and 7 from J, leaving 6 bases between them. This CDR3 contains 12 residues. V is TRBV7-9 and J is TRBJ1-6; no clear D. This clonotype originated in a young man in good health. Some clones in this sample may be carry-over from other donors' samples. Specimen: naive CD4+ T cells from PBMCs. Subset in this sample: CD45RA+ positively selected. The CDR3 region is CASSPGNSPLHF. CDR3 DNA: TGTGCCAGCAGCCCTGGCAATTCACCCCTCCACTTT.